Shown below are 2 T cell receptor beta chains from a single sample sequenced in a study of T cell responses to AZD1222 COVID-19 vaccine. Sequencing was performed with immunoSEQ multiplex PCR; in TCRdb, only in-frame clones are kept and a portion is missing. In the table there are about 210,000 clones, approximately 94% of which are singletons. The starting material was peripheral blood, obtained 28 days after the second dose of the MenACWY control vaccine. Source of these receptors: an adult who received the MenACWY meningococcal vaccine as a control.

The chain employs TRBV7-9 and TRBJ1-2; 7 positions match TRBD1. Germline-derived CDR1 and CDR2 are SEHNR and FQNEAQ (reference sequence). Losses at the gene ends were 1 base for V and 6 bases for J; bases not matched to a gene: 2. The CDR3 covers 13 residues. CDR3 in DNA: TGTGCCAGCAGCTTAGGCAGGGGGGATGGCTACACCTTC. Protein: CASSLGRGDGYTF.

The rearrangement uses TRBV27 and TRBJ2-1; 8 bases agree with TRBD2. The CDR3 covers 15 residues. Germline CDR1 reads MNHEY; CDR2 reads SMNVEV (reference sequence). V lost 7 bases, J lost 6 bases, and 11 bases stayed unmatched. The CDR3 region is CASTYAGTRSNEQFF. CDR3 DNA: TGTGCCAGCACCTATGCCGGGACTAGGAGCAATGAGCAGTTCTTC.